The 28 T cell receptor beta chains below were found in one sample sequenced in a study of blood T cell repertoires in COVID-19. Produced via immunoSEQ multiplex PCR; TCRdb's table is partial and in-frame only. The sample holds around 68,000 clones, more than 75% seen once. The material sequenced was peripheral blood. Receptors originate from a man in his fifties or sixties with active COVID-19.

This clone was found a few times. The chain combines TRBV4-1 with TRBJ2-7; D is perhaps TRBD2 (7 bases). There are 16 residues in the CDR3. V was clipped by 0 bases and J by 2 bases, with 14 bases between them. Germline V lookup: CDR1 MGHRA, CDR2 YSYEKL. Here the CDR3 reads CASSQEAGALTYEQYF. The CDR3 region has the DNA TGCGCCAGCAGCCAAGAGGCGGGGGCCTTGACCTACGAGCAGTACTTC.

V is TRBV19 and J is TRBJ1-2; a possible D gene is TRBD1 (5 bases). The CDR3 length is 16 residues. The V end lost 0 bases, the J end lost 1 base, and 12 bases lay between the germline ends. The germline V gene has CDR1 LNHDA and CDR2 SQIVND (reference sequence). CDR3 DNA sequence: TGTGCCAGTAGTATAGACCATCGGGGGATTAACTATGGCTACACCTTC. Its translation is CASSIDHRGINYGYTF.

The J gene is TRBJ2-7, the V gene TRBV28; D possibly corresponds to TRBD1 (6 bases). Deletions cut 2 bases from V and 2 bases from J, with 16 bases between. The CDR3 contains 16 residues. Germline V gene lookup returns CDR1 MDHEN and CDR2 SYDVKM. This CDR3 reads CASSLGDYRAPYEQYF. CDR3 coding DNA: TGTGCCAGCAGTTTAGGAGACTACAGGGCCCCCTACGAGCAGTACTTC.

The V gene is TRBV2, the J gene TRBJ2-1, with 12 bases aligning to TRBD2. Germline V gives CDR1 SNHLY, CDR2 FYNNEI. Trimming removed 5 bases from V and 10 bases from J; junction bases left unmatched: 9. The CDR3 covers 15 residues. CDR3 DNA: TGTGCCAGCAGTTCCCTAGCGGGGGGGCTTGGGGAGCAGTTCTTC. Translated: CASSSLAGGLGEQFF. The full variable domain, rest sourced from reference TRBV2 and TRBJ2-1, is EPEVTQTPSHQVTQMGQEVILRCVPISNHLYFYWYRQILGQKVEFLVSFYNNEISEKSEIFDDQFSVERPDGSNFTLKIRSTKLEDSAMYFCASSSLAGGLGEQFFGPGTRLTVL.

The sample holds one count of this clone. The gene calls are TRBV5-1 and TRBJ2-7, with 10 bases that match TRBD1. This CDR3 comprises 14 residues. Germline-derived CDR1 and CDR2 are SGHRS and YFSETQ. V shed 3 bases and J 3 bases; nucleotides not matched to a gene: 3. CDR3 coding DNA: TGCGCCAGCAGCTCTGGACAGGGGGGCTACGAGCAGTACTTC. Its translation is CASSSGQGGYEQYF.

This chain connects TRBV2 to TRBJ2-5; TRBD1 is a possible D gene (5 bases). This CDR3 region has 14 residues. The germline V and J ends were trimmed by 4 bases and 2 bases, with 11 bases remaining between them. Germline V gene data show CDR1 as SNHLY and CDR2 as FYNNEI. In nucleotides, the CDR3 is TGTGCCAGCAGTGTCATAGACAGTCAAGAGACCCAGTACTTC. Amino acids: CASSVIDSQETQYF. Full variable domain (rest looked up from reference TRBV2 and TRBJ2-5): EPEVTQTPSHQVTQMGQEVILRCVPISNHLYFYWYRQILGQKVEFLVSFYNNEISEKSEIFDDQFSVERPDGSNFTLKIRSTKLEDSAMYFCASSVIDSQETQYFGPGTRLLVL.

The chain employs TRBV18 and TRBJ1-5, with D unclear. Deletions cut 6 bases from V and 2 bases from J, with 14 bases between. This CDR3 region has 15 residues. Per germline, CDR1 KGHSH and CDR2 LQKENI. The chain's CDR3 is CASSPAARGNQPQHF. CDR3 DNA: TGTGCCAGCTCCCCCGCGGCGAGGGGCAATCAGCCCCAGCATTTT.

This rearrangement joins TRBV11-2 to TRBJ2-2; TRBD1 aligns across 9 bases. The germline V gene encodes CDR1 SGHAT and CDR2 FQNNGV. Trimming cost V 4 bases and J 0 bases; bases outside gene matches: 3. The CDR3 consists of 16 residues. CDR3 bases: TGTGCCAGCAGCTGGACAGGGGTAACGAACACCGGGGAGCTGTTTTTT. Its translation is CASSWTGVTNTGELFF.

This clone came up a few times. The chain has TRBV18 and TRBJ2-2, with TRBD2 as a possible D gene (7 bases). Germline CDR1 is KGHSH and CDR2 is LQKENI. The ends were cut back, 4 bases at V and 2 bases at J, with 14 bases in the middle. This CDR3 region has 16 residues. The CDR3 spells CASSRSGGLNTGELFF. Written as DNA, the CDR3 is TGTGCCAGCTCACGGTCCGGGGGGCTAAACACCGGGGAGCTGTTTTTT.

J is TRBJ2-1 and V is TRBV9, with 8 bases aligning to TRBD2. J lost 6 bases, V lost 7 bases, and 15 bases had no gene match. Germline CDR1 and CDR2: SGDLS and YYNGEE. The CDR3 extends over 16 amino acids. This CDR3 reads CASGPSTGTRVNEQFF. In DNA, the CDR3 is TGTGCCAGCGGCCCTTCAACCGGGACTAGGGTCAATGAGCAGTTCTTC.

This chain uses TRBV3-1 (or the pseudogene TRBV3-2) with TRBJ2-1; the D is unclear. Per germline, CDR1 LGHDT and CDR2 YNNKEL (reference sequence). The CDR3 extends over 11 amino acids. Trimming took off 4 bases at V and 4 bases at J, with 2 bases between the two ends. The CDR3 protein is CASSLYNEQFF. CDR3 sequence (DNA): TGTGCCAGCAGCCTATACAATGAGCAGTTCTTC.

By sample fraction, this clone is medium-sized. The chain employs TRBV24-1 and TRBJ1-5; perhaps TRBD1 as D (6 bases). The V and J ends lost 6 bases and 3 bases respectively, with 14 bases between them. The CDR3 sequence is 15 residues long. Per the germline V gene, CDR1 is KGHDR and CDR2 is SFDVKD. The DNA of the CDR3 is TGTGCCACCAGTTCAGGACAGAAGGACAATCAGCCCCAGCATTTT. This gives the protein CATSSGQKDNQPQHF.

The chain has TRBV7-2 and TRBJ2-4; 9 nucleotides agree with TRBD1. The CDR3 is 15 amino acids. Looked up from germline, CDR1 is SGHTA and CDR2 is FQGNSA. V lost 5 bases and J lost 8; bases outside the gene matches: 10. CDR3 coding DNA: TGTGCCAGCAGCAAGGGACAGGGAACGGGGTACATTCAGTACTTC. It is translated as CASSKGQGTGYIQYF. The variable domain in full, with the rest retrieved from reference TRBV7-2 and TRBJ2-4, is GAGVSQSPSNKVTEKGKDVELRCDPISGHTALYWYRQSLGQGLEFLIYFQGNSAPDKSGLPSDRFSAERTGGSVSTLTIQRTQQEDSAVYLCASSKGQGTGYIQYFGAGTRLSVL.

This chain uses TRBV6-2 or TRBV6-3 with TRBJ2-3; D may be TRBD1 (6 bases). The length of the CDR3 is 12 residues. CDR1 and CDR2 (germline): MNHEY, SVGEGT. Trimming took off 5 bases at V and 4 bases at J, with 7 bases between the two ends. CDR3 protein: CASSGQSDTQYF. The CDR3 nucleotides read TGTGCCAGCAGTGGACAGTCAGATACGCAGTATTTT.

The chain uses TRBV5-6 and TRBJ1-2; 7 positions agree with TRBD1. The CDR3 covers 12 residues. V was clipped by 0 bases and J by 11 bases; unmatched bases: 4. The V gene's germline CDR1 is SGHDT and CDR2 YYEEEE. CDR3 sequence: CASSLVGTEYTF. The CDR3 DNA reads as TGTGCCAGCAGCTTGGTGGGGACAGAGTACACCTTC.

V and J are TRBV2 and TRBJ2-3; TRBD2 agrees at 11 bases. The CDR3 is made up of 16 amino acids. From germline, CDR1 is SNHLY and CDR2 FYNNEI. Trimming removed 4 bases from V and 5 bases from J; junction bases left unmatched: 8. The CDR3 protein is CASSVTSGRNVDTQYF. Written as DNA, the CDR3 is TGTGCCAGCAGTGTCACTAGCGGGAGAAACGTAGATACGCAGTATTTT. The whole variable domain, remainder taken from reference TRBV2 and TRBJ2-3, is EPEVTQTPSHQVTQMGQEVILRCVPISNHLYFYWYRQILGQKVEFLVSFYNNEISEKSEIFDDQFSVERPDGSNFTLKIRSTKLEDSAMYFCASSVTSGRNVDTQYFGPGTRLTVL.

The chain links TRBV12-5 to TRBJ2-1, with 14 bases matching TRBD2. CDR1 LGHNT and CDR2 FRNRAP come from the germline V gene. CDR3 length equals 20 residues. V gave up 2 bases and J gave up 0 bases; unmatched junction bases: 9. The CDR3 protein is CASGLSRLAGGRRSYNEQFF. CDR3 DNA sequence: TGTGCTAGTGGTTTGTCCCGACTAGCGGGAGGGCGTCGCTCCTACAATGAGCAGTTCTTC.

This clone was seen a handful of times. This rearrangement joins TRBV27 to TRBJ2-7; 7 bases agree with TRBD1. The CDR3 covers 15 residues. V shed 6 bases, J shed 5 bases, and the junction held 13 bases outside the gene matches. Germline CDR1 and CDR2: MNHEY and SMNVEV (reference sequence). The CDR3 region has the DNA TGTGCCAGCAGCTCGTCAGGGGGTCCTTTGGACGAGCAGTACTTC. This translates into CASSSSGGPLDEQYF.

The V call is TRBV19, the J call TRBJ2-1, with TRBD2 matching over 9 bases. Germline lookup yields CDR1 LNHDA and CDR2 SQIVND (reference sequence). The CDR3 is 19 residues long. V gave up 4 bases and J gave up 0 bases; unmatched junction bases: 13. CDR3 bases: TGTGCCAGTAGTAGCCGGAGAAGCGGGAGGCGTAGCTCCTACAATGAGCAGTTCTTC. Translating it yields CASSSRRSGRRSSYNEQFF. The variable domain in full, with the rest retrieved from reference TRBV19 and TRBJ2-1, is DGGITQSPKYLFRKEGQNVTLSCEQNLNHDAMYWYRQDPGQGLRLIYYSQIVNDFQKGDIAEGYSVSREKKESFPLTVTSAQKNPTAFYLCASSSRRSGRRSSYNEQFFGPGTRLTVL.

The chain couples TRBV9 to TRBJ2-5; TRBD2 aligns across 12 bases. V gave up 0 bases and J gave up 4 bases; unmatched junction bases: 1. The germline gives CDR1 SGDLS, CDR2 YYNGEE. This CDR3 has 15 residues. CDR3 sequence reads: CASSVELAGGETQYF. In DNA form, the CDR3 reads TGTGCCAGCAGCGTAGAACTAGCGGGGGGAGAGACCCAGTACTTC.

This sequence joins TRBV11-3 and TRBJ2-1; D gene unclear. Germline values: CDR1 SGHNT, CDR2 YENEEA. Trimming took off 3 bases at V and 7 bases at J, with 10 bases between the two ends. The CDR3 has 13 amino acids. CDR3 protein: CASSLAPLNEQFF. The CDR3 bases are TGTGCCAGCAGCTTGGCCCCTCTGAATGAGCAGTTCTTC.

In this sample, this clone turned up a few times. The rearrangement joins TRBV6-1 to TRBJ2-3, with 13 bases lining up with TRBD2. CDR3 size: 18 residues. V was clipped by 2 bases and J by 0 bases; unmatched bases: 5. The germline V gene has CDR1 MNHNS and CDR2 SASEGT. The CDR3 is CASSEMVTSGGSTDTQYF. As DNA, the CDR3 is TGTGCCAGCAGTGAAATGGTGACTAGCGGGGGGAGCACAGATACGCAGTATTTT.

This chain uses TRBV7-9 with TRBJ2-3; 10 bases are shared with TRBD2. The CDR3 sequence is 15 residues long. Per the germline V gene, CDR1 is SEHNR and CDR2 is FQNEAQ (reference sequence). After removal of 1 base from V and 5 bases from J, the junction contained 3 bases not matched to a gene. The CDR3: CASSLVASGRDTQYF. The CDR3 region has the DNA TGTGCCAGCAGCTTAGTGGCTAGCGGGAGAGATACGCAGTATTTT. Looking up the rest from reference TRBV7-9 and TRBJ2-3 gives the full variable domain: DTGVSQNPRHKITKRGQNVTFRCDPISEHNRLYWYRQTLGQGPEFLTYFQNEAQLEKSRLLSDRFSAERPKGSFSTLEIQRTEQGDSAMYLCASSLVASGRDTQYFGPGTRLTVL.

The chain employs TRBV27 and TRBJ1-1; 7 nucleotides align to TRBD1. Germline values: CDR1 MNHEY, CDR2 SMNVEV (reference sequence). This CDR3 comprises 15 residues. V trimming: 3 bases; J trimming: 5 bases; junction bases outside the gene matches: 9. The DNA for the CDR3 is TGTGCCAGCAGTTTTTGGACAGGCTTAGGAACTGAAGCTTTCTTT. Protein: CASSFWTGLGTEAFF.

The J gene is TRBJ2-2, the V gene TRBV10-3; a weak D match, TRBD1 (6 bases). Deletions cut 5 bases from V and 0 bases from J, with 22 bases between. Germline V gives CDR1 ENHRY, CDR2 SYGVKD. The CDR3 consists of 19 residues. CDR3 sequence: CAISTTDRALSSNTGELFF. The CDR3 bases are TGTGCCATCAGTACAACGGACAGAGCACTAAGCTCGAACACCGGGGAGCTGTTTTTT.

The chain combines TRBV19 with TRBJ2-7; tentatively, D is TRBD1 (6 bases). The germline gives CDR1 LNHDA, CDR2 SQIVND (reference sequence). V gave up 2 bases and J gave up 5 bases, with 13 bases separating them. The CDR3 extends over 14 amino acids. DNA for the CDR3: TGTGCCAGTAGTATATCCAGGGGAAGCGACGAGCAGTACTTC. Protein: CASSISRGSDEQYF. Variable domain in full (rest from reference TRBV19 and TRBJ2-7): DGGITQSPKYLFRKEGQNVTLSCEQNLNHDAMYWYRQDPGQGLRLIYYSQIVNDFQKGDIAEGYSVSREKKESFPLTVTSAQKNPTAFYLCASSISRGSDEQYFGPGTRLTVT.

V is TRBV18 and J is TRBJ2-1; unclear D gene. This CDR3 region has 12 residues. The germline V gene encodes CDR1 KGHSH and CDR2 LQKENI. Trimming took 3 bases from V and 9 from J, leaving 9 bases between them. As DNA, the CDR3 is TGTGCCAGCTCACCCGGTCGCGGTGAGCAGTTCTTC. Amino acid sequence: CASSPGRGEQFF.

This clone was recorded once. This sequence joins TRBV5-1 and TRBJ2-5; a possible D gene is TRBD2 (5 bases). Looked up from germline, CDR1 is SGHRS and CDR2 is YFSETQ. The CDR3 sequence is 14 residues long. Trimming shortened V by 0 bases and J by 5 bases, and 11 bases separated the two germline ends. The CDR3 DNA reads as TGCGCCAGCAGCTTGGGGGCCCCGGGGGAGACCCAGTACTTC. Protein sequence: CASSLGAPGETQYF.